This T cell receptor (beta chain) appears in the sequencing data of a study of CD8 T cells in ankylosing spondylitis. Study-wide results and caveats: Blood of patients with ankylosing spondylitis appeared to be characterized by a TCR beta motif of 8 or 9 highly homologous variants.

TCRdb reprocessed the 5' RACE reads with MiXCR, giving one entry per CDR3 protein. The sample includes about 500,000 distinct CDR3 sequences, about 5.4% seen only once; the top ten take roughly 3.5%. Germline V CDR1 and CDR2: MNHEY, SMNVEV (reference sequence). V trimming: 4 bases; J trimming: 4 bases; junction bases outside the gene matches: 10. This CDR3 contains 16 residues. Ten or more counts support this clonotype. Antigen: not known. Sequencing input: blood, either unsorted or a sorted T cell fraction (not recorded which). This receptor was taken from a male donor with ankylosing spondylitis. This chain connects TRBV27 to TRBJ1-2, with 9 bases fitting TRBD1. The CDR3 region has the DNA TGTGCCAGCAGTTATTCAGCCGGGACAGGGTCCTATGGCTACACCTTC. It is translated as CASSYSAGTGSYGYTF.